This TCR beta chain is drawn from a study of blood T cell repertoires in COVID-19. Background on the study: Italy, Spain and the United States were the sources of the convalescent and acute COVID-19 samples. T cells, B-cell-depleted T cells, or PBMCs provided the cDNA or gDNA that served as material.

V was cut by 4 bases and J by 6 bases, with 17 bases left in between. The CDR3 runs to 15 residues. Per germline, CDR1 ENHRY and CDR2 SYGVKD. Source study methods: Cell counts per sample came from amplifying reference gene primers. Sequenced by immunoSEQ multiplex PCR; TCRdb stores in-frame clones only, minus some. That table is the source of V, J and clone size, and D and trimming were worked out from the DNA. The sample records about 50,000 clones, around 82% being singletons. Material for sequencing was peripheral blood. J is TRBJ2-3 and V is TRBV10-3, with a tentative D call TRBD2 (5 bases). The clonotype comes from a woman in her sixties with acute or convalescent COVID-19. The DNA for the CDR3 is TGTGCCATCAGTGGCCCGGGGATAAGTGGGGATACGCAGTATTTT. Translation gives CAISGPGISGDTQYF.